These 29 T cell receptor beta chains were sequenced from one sample in a study of T cell responses to AZD1222 COVID-19 vaccine. Method: immunoSEQ multiplex PCR; TCRdb's copy keeps in-frame clones and lacks some. The data show roughly 140,000 clones, 93% seen once. The material was peripheral blood, obtained after recovery from COVID-19. The receptors originated from an adult who had recovered from COVID-19.

The chain employs TRBV5-4 and TRBJ1-4; TRBD1 agrees at 10 bases. The germline V gene encodes CDR1 SGHNT and CDR2 YYREEE (reference sequence). This CDR3 is 15 amino acids long. V dropped 4 bases and J dropped 5; count of bases not matched to a gene: 5. CDR3 DNA sequence: TGTGCCAGCAGCCCGGGGACAGGGGCAAATGAAAAACTGTTTTTT. Residues: CASSPGTGANEKLFF.

V and J are TRBV28 and TRBJ2-2; D unresolved. The CDR3 extends over 12 amino acids. CDR1 MDHEN and CDR2 SYDVKM come from the germline V gene. The germline V and J ends were trimmed by 5 bases and 6 bases, with 7 bases remaining between them. In DNA, the CDR3 is TGTGCCAGCAGTAGGTGGTCCGGGGAGCTGTTTTTT. Translating it yields CASSRWSGELFF.

V is TRBV7-3 and J is TRBJ1-3; the D is unclear. V dropped 3 bases and J dropped 0 bases, with 3 bases sitting between them. Germline V gives CDR1 SGHTA, CDR2 FQGTGA. The CDR3 runs 13 residues. The CDR3 DNA reads as TGTGCCAGCAGCTTGACCTCTGGAAACACCATATATTTT. This translates into CASSLTSGNTIYF. The full variable domain, in which reference TRBV7-3 and TRBJ1-3 provide the parts outside the CDR3, is GAGVSQTPSNKVTEKGKYVELRCDPISGHTALYWYRQSLGQGPEFLIYFQGTGAADDSGLPNDRFFAVRPEGSVSTLKIQRTERGDSAVYLCASSLTSGNTIYFGEGSWLTVV.

This clone was recorded only once. The chain carries TRBV15 and TRBJ2-3; 10 bases are shared with TRBD1. Germline V gives CDR1 LNHNV, CDR2 YYDKDF (reference sequence). This CDR3 contains 15 residues. Trimming cost V 5 bases and J 5 bases; bases outside gene matches: 7. The CDR3 reads CATSPLDRGQDTQYF. CDR3 DNA sequence: TGTGCCACCAGCCCCCTAGACAGGGGGCAAGATACGCAGTATTTT.

The genes are TRBV9 and TRBJ1-1; D call uncertain. V shed 0 bases and J shed 1 base, with 7 bases lying between them. This CDR3 is 14 amino acids long. Germline V lookup: CDR1 SGDLS, CDR2 YYNGEE. The CDR3 here is CASSVVGENTEAFF. Here the CDR3 DNA reads TGTGCCAGCAGCGTAGTCGGGGAGAACACTGAAGCTTTCTTT.

This sequence joins TRBV6-2 or TRBV6-3 and TRBJ2-7, with TRBD2 matching over 7 bases. The germline V gene has CDR1 MNHEY and CDR2 SVGEGT. Losses at the gene ends were 1 base for V and 2 bases for J; bases not matched to a gene: 2. The CDR3 has 14 residues. Written as DNA, the CDR3 is TGTGCCAGCAGTTACTATGGGGGGGCCTACGAGCAGTACTTC. Protein product: CASSYYGGAYEQYF.

The chain is built from TRBV30 and TRBJ2-5; the match to TRBD2 covers 10 bases. The germline gives CDR1 GTSNPN, CDR2 SVGIG (reference sequence). The CDR3 sequence is 15 residues long. After removal of 4 bases from V and 7 bases from J, the junction contained 12 bases not matched to a gene. The CDR3 DNA reads as TGTGCCTGGAAGGAAACTAGCGGGACTAAGGGGACCCAGTACTTC. This codes for CAWKETSGTKGTQYF.

The chain recombines TRBV7-9 with TRBJ2-1, with 12 bases identical to TRBD2. CDR1 and CDR2 (germline): SEHNR, FQNEAQ (reference sequence). J lost 4 bases, V lost 0 bases, and 4 bases had no gene match. The CDR3 runs 17 residues. CDR3 protein: CASSLAPGLAGYNEQFF. The CDR3 DNA is TGTGCCAGCAGCTTAGCGCCCGGACTAGCGGGGTACAATGAGCAGTTCTTC.

The chain is built from TRBV24-1 and TRBJ2-3, with TRBD2 matching 9 bases. Germline V gene sequence: CDR1 KGHDR, CDR2 SFDVKD. The CDR3 sequence is 14 residues long. V gave up 12 bases and J gave up 0 bases; unmatched junction bases: 6. CDR3 nucleotide sequence: TGTGCCCCGTTGACTAGCGGAAGCACAGATACGCAGTATTTT. This encodes CAPLTSGSTDTQYF.

This chain joins TRBV6-5 and TRBJ2-2; D ambiguous. Germline CDR1 is MNHEY and CDR2 is SVGAGI. The CDR3 sequence is 14 residues long. V was cut by 3 bases and J by 3 bases, with 8 bases left in between. CDR3 nucleotide sequence: TGTGCCAGCAGTTATAACTATGACACCGGGGAGCTGTTTTTT. Protein product: CASSYNYDTGELFF.

This clone appeared once. The V and J genes are TRBV14 and TRBJ2-1; 7 bases are shared with TRBD1. J was trimmed by 6 bases and V by 0 bases; bases with no gene match: 11. The CDR3 consists of 17 residues. Germline CDR1 is SGHDN and CDR2 is FVKESK. The CDR3 DNA reads as TGTGCCAGCAGCCAAGAAAAAAGTTGGGACAGTTCCAATGAGCAGTTCTTC. Translating it yields CASSQEKSWDSSNEQFF.

This chain uses TRBV21-1 with TRBJ2-2; TRBD1 was called by the table and not checked on the DNA. TRBV21-1 is tagged as a pseudogene. CDR3 length equals 17 residues. The CDR3 region is CASPGPGGLWNTGELFF. DNA for the CDR3: TGTGCCAGCCCCGGCCCAGGGGGGCTCTGGAACACCGGGGAGCTGTTTTTT.

The rearrangement joins TRBV2 to TRBJ2-6; D is possibly TRBD2 (6 bases). Germline CDR1 is SNHLY and CDR2 is FYNNEI. The CDR3 length is 15 residues. The V and J ends lost 7 bases and 4 bases respectively, with 14 bases between them. In DNA form, the CDR3 reads TGTGCCAGCACCGAAGGAGGGTTCGGGGCCAACGTCCTGACTTTC. This translates into CASTEGGFGANVLTF.

This chain uses TRBV5-6 with TRBJ1-6; D ambiguous. This CDR3 is built from 15 residues. The V gene lost 4 bases and the J gene lost 9 bases, with 17 bases spanning the gap. Germline V lookup: CDR1 SGHDT, CDR2 YYEEEE. CDR3 nucleotides: TGTGCCAGCAGCCTTAACAGTGCGTCGCGTTCACCCCTCCACTTT. Translated, it gives CASSLNSASRSPLHF.

The chain uses TRBV6-5 and TRBJ1-3; no clear D gene. With 8 bases removed from V and 0 bases from J, the gap between germline ends came to 8 bases. This CDR3 region has 13 residues. Germline lookup yields CDR1 MNHEY and CDR2 SVGAGI. The CDR3 DNA is TGTGCCAGCCAGAGGGACTCTGGAAACACCATATATTTT. It yields the protein CASQRDSGNTIYF.

V gene TRBV7-3 combines with J gene TRBJ1-6; D gene unclear. This CDR3 has 16 amino acids. Germline CDR1 reads SGHTA; CDR2 reads FQGTGA. V lost 2 bases to trimming and J lost 4 bases, with 12 bases between them. Written as DNA, the CDR3 is TGTGCCAGCAGCTTATACGGAACCGCTTATAATTCACCCCTCCACTTT. Amino acids: CASSLYGTAYNSPLHF.

This clone was counted once. This chain uses TRBV28 with TRBJ2-7; TRBD2 might be the D (6 bases). Germline-derived CDR1 and CDR2 are MDHEN and SYDVKM. This CDR3 is 11 amino acids long. Trimming took 7 bases from V and 3 from J, leaving 7 bases between them. DNA of the CDR3: TGTGCCAGCATGGGGGGCTACGAGCAGTACTTC. Its translation is CASMGGYEQYF.

The V gene is TRBV5-1, the J gene TRBJ2-7, with a possible D match to TRBD2 (7 bases). V was trimmed by 4 bases and J by 6 bases, leaving 17 bases between them. This CDR3 region has 14 residues. Germline lookup yields CDR1 SGHRS and CDR2 YFSETQ. CDR3 in amino acids: CASSPGEGDREQYF. Here the CDR3 DNA reads TGCGCCAGCAGCCCAGGGGAGGGCGATCGCGAGCAGTACTTC.

The chain combines TRBV3-1 (or the pseudogene TRBV3-2) with TRBJ1-4; a weak D match, TRBD1 (5 bases). V lost 6 bases to trimming and J lost 8 bases, with 16 bases between them. This CDR3 is built from 14 residues. Germline-derived CDR1 and CDR2 are LGHDT and YNNKEL (reference sequence). The CDR3 loop is CASSRGGSREKLFF. In DNA, the CDR3 is TGTGCCAGCAGTCGGGGGGGATCTAGGGAAAAACTGTTTTTT.

This chain uses TRBV5-1 with TRBJ1-2, with TRBD1 matching 7 bases. This CDR3 comprises 14 residues. V was clipped by 4 bases and J by 5 bases; unmatched bases: 8. CDR1 and CDR2 from the germline V gene are SGHRS and YFSETQ. The CDR3 region is CASSPSGGSYGYTF. CDR3 bases: TGCGCCAGCAGCCCCTCAGGGGGTAGTTATGGCTACACCTTC.

The chain joins TRBV6-2 or TRBV6-3 to TRBJ1-1; D gene uncertain. The CDR3 runs to 13 residues. Germline values: CDR1 MNHEY, CDR2 SVGEGT. Trimming stripped 6 bases from V and 1 base from J, with 9 bases between. Here the CDR3 DNA reads TGTGCCAGCAGCCTCCGGGAGAACACTGAAGCTTTCTTT. Residues: CASSLRENTEAFF.

The gene calls are TRBV11-2 and TRBJ2-1; TRBD1 or TRBD2 may be the D gene (5 bases each). Germline CDR1 SGHAT, CDR2 FQNNGV. V was clipped by 7 bases and J by 8 bases, with 18 bases between them. CDR3 length equals 14 residues. CDR3: CASNPPARGDEQFF. The CDR3 coding sequence is TGTGCCAGCAACCCCCCGGCCCGGGGCGATGAGCAGTTCTTC.

V is TRBV4-1 and J is TRBJ2-7; 11 positions match TRBD2. Germline lookup yields CDR1 MGHRA and CDR2 YSYEKL. V lost 1 base to trimming and J lost 4 bases; unmatched junction nucleotides: 9. The CDR3 has 17 residues. Written as DNA, the CDR3 is TGCGCCAGCAGCCAAGCCGGGACTAGCGGTGCAAGGTACGAGCAGTACTTC. Residues: CASSQAGTSGARYEQYF.

V usage is TRBV3-1 (or the pseudogene TRBV3-2) and J usage is TRBJ2-7; 12 bases are a match to TRBD2. CDR1 is LGHDT, CDR2 YNNKEL, per germline (reference sequence). V lost 3 bases and J lost 1; bases outside the gene matches: 10. The CDR3 is made up of 18 amino acids. CDR3 nucleotide sequence: TGTGCCAGCAGCCAGGCTAGCGGGAGGGTTTTGAGATCCTACGAGCAGTACTTC. Its protein is CASSQASGRVLRSYEQYF.

The chain links TRBV19 to TRBJ2-2; 8 bases fit TRBD1. V lost 4 bases, J lost 4 bases, and 8 bases stayed unmatched. Germline V CDR1 and CDR2: LNHDA, SQIVND (reference sequence). The length of the CDR3 is 16 residues. CDR3 DNA sequence: TGTGCCAGTAGTACCAGGACAGGGCGGGGCACCGGGGAGCTGTTTTTT. This encodes CASSTRTGRGTGELFF.

The chain has TRBV19 and TRBJ2-3, with D possibly being TRBD1 (6 bases). Germline V lookup: CDR1 LNHDA, CDR2 SQIVND (reference sequence). The CDR3 has 13 residues. The germline V and J ends were trimmed by 8 bases and 2 bases, with 11 bases remaining between them. The CDR3: CASYDRSTDTQYF. As DNA, the CDR3 is TGTGCCAGTTACGACAGGTCCACAGATACGCAGTATTTT.

The chain combines TRBV6-5 with TRBJ2-7; no definite D call. CDR1 is MNHEY, CDR2 SVGAGI, per germline. This CDR3 has 12 residues. The V gene lost 6 bases and the J gene lost 3 bases, with 9 bases spanning the gap. The CDR3 loop is CASRSGNYEQYF. In DNA, the CDR3 is TGTGCCAGCAGGTCAGGAAACTACGAGCAGTACTTC.

This sequence joins TRBV10-2 and TRBJ2-7; D remains ambiguous. This CDR3 has 12 amino acids. V was shortened by 4 bases and J by 0 bases, with 4 bases between the two germline ends. Germline V gene data show CDR1 as WSHSY and CDR2 as SAAADI. Written as DNA, the CDR3 is TGCGCCAGCAGTGCGTCCTCCTACGAGCAGTACTTC. Protein: CASSASSYEQYF.

The chain links TRBV5-1 to TRBJ1-4; D is possibly TRBD1 (5 bases). This CDR3 region has 16 residues. Germline V CDR1 and CDR2: SGHRS, YFSETQ. V lost 0 bases and J lost 6, with 15 bases in between. The CDR3: CASSLAGRGVDEKLFF. The CDR3 bases are TGCGCCAGCAGCTTGGCGGGGAGGGGAGTGGATGAAAAACTGTTTTTT. The full variable domain, in which reference TRBV5-1 and TRBJ1-4 provide the parts outside the CDR3, is KAGVTQTPRYLIKTRGQQVTLSCSPISGHRSVSWYQQTPGQGLQFLFEYFSETQRNKGNFPGRFSGRQFSNSRSEMNVSTLELGDSALYLCASSLAGRGVDEKLFFGSGTQLSVL.